This passage covers 22 T cell receptor beta chains from one sample sequenced in a study of blood T cell repertoires in COVID-19. The protocol was immunoSEQ multiplex PCR, while the TCRdb copy is restricted to in-frame clones and leaves out a portion. The sample records approximately 220,000 clones, about four fifths being singletons. The material sequenced was peripheral blood. These receptors came from a woman younger than 45 who had recovered from COVID-19.

CDR3 sequence reads: CASSPGQVIGETQYF. CDR3 nucleotide sequence: TGTGCCAGCTCACCGGGACAGGTGATTGGCGAGACCCAGTACTTC. The chain links TRBV18 to TRBJ2-5, with 8 bases aligning to TRBD1. The CDR3 contains 15 residues. The V and J ends lost 3 bases and 5 bases, in that order; junction bases with no gene match: 8. Germline V gene sequence: CDR1 KGHSH, CDR2 LQKENI.

This sequence joins TRBV5-5 and TRBJ2-7, with D possibly matching TRBD1 (7 bases). Trimming stripped 0 bases from V and 3 bases from J, with 13 bases between. Germline CDR1 is SGHKS and CDR2 is YYEKEE (reference sequence). This CDR3 spans 15 amino acids. The chain's CDR3 is CASSLGQGGYYEQYF. CDR3 in DNA: TGTGCCAGCAGCTTGGGACAGGGAGGATACTACGAGCAGTACTTC.

This chain uses TRBV11-1 with TRBJ2-6; 9 nucleotides match TRBD1. CDR3 size: 16 residues. Trimming at V came to 5 bases and at J to 4 bases, leaving 6 bases not matched to a gene. Germline CDR1 reads SGHAT; CDR2 reads FQDESV (reference sequence). In nucleotides, the CDR3 is TGTGCCAGCAGCCCGGCCGGGACAGGGGGGGCCAACGTCCTGACTTTC. Translating gives CASSPAGTGGANVLTF.

This clone has just a few counts. This sequence joins TRBV9 and TRBJ2-4; 7 bases fit TRBD1. Trimming took 4 bases from V and 0 from J; bases not matched to a gene: 7. Germline CDR1 reads SGDLS; CDR2 reads YYNGEE. The CDR3 loop spans 16 amino acids. The CDR3 loop is CASSPQGVVAKNIQYF. CDR3 coding DNA: TGTGCCAGCAGCCCCCAGGGGGTGGTAGCCAAAAACATTCAGTACTTC.

The V and J genes are TRBV30 and TRBJ2-1, with 12 nucleotides matching TRBD2. The CDR3 is 15 amino acids. Germline CDR1 and CDR2: GTSNPN and SVGIG (reference sequence). V lost 6 bases and J lost 2; bases outside the gene matches: 5. The DNA of the CDR3 is TGTGCCTGCCCCCCTAGCGGGAGGGCCTACAATGAGCAGTTCTTC. Amino acid sequence: CACPPSGRAYNEQFF. The complete variable domain, with remaining parts taken from reference TRBV30 and TRBJ2-1, reads SQTIHQWPATLVQPVGSPLSLECTVEGTSNPNLYWYRQAAGRGLQLLFYSVGIGQISSEVPQNLSASRPQDRQFILSSKKLLLSDSGFYLCACPPSGRAYNEQFFGPGTRLTVL.

The J gene is TRBJ1-2, the V gene TRBV30; the D gene is possibly TRBD1 (6 bases). The V gene lost 6 bases and the J gene lost 6 bases, with 14 bases spanning the gap. Per the germline V gene, CDR1 is GTSNPN and CDR2 is SVGIG (reference sequence). This CDR3 has 12 amino acids. The CDR3 here is CACPQGIHGYTF. CDR3 DNA: TGTGCCTGCCCACAGGGTATCCATGGCTACACCTTC.

The gene calls are TRBV2 and TRBJ2-7; no definite D call. Trimming pared 6 bases from V and 1 base from J, leaving 10 bases between. The CDR3 length is 13 residues. CDR1 is SNHLY and CDR2 is FYNNEI in the germline V gene. This CDR3 is CASSGDWSYEQYF. The CDR3 DNA reads TGTGCCAGCAGCGGCGACTGGTCCTACGAGCAGTACTTC.

The V call is TRBV6-4, the J call TRBJ2-3, with TRBD1 identical over 8 bases. The V segment lost 4 bases and the J segment 3 bases; nucleotides outside the gene matches: 12. This CDR3 is 17 amino acids long. The germline gives CDR1 MRHNA, CDR2 SNTAGT. In DNA, the CDR3 is TGTGCCAGCAGTGCGGAGACAGGGGTAGGGAGGACAGATACGCAGTATTTT. It specifies CASSAETGVGRTDTQYF.

The chain joins TRBV4-1 to TRBJ2-7; the D gene is possibly TRBD2 (6 bases). The length of the CDR3 is 17 residues. V lost 3 bases to trimming and J lost 0 bases, with 18 bases between them. Germline loops: CDR1 MGHRA, CDR2 YSYEKL. CDR3 nucleotide sequence: TGCGCCAGCAGCCACCCCTCGGGACTCCCGAGCTCCTACGAGCAGTACTTC. This sequence encodes CASSHPSGLPSSYEQYF.

The J gene is TRBJ2-3, the V gene TRBV29-1, with 10 bases matching TRBD2. V was pared by 5 bases and J by 3 bases, with 8 bases of the junction left unmatched. Germline lookup yields CDR1 SQVTM and CDR2 ANQGSEA. This CDR3 is 15 amino acids long. The CDR3 sequence: CSVYPLAGATDTQYF. As DNA, the CDR3 is TGCAGCGTTTACCCTCTAGCGGGAGCTACAGATACGCAGTATTTT.

The CDR3 DNA sequence: TGTGCCAGCAGCTTAGTTCTTTTTTACACCGGGGAGCTGTTTTTT. Protein sequence: CASSLVLFYTGELFF. This chain uses TRBV11-2 with TRBJ2-2; D not certain. Germline-derived CDR1 and CDR2 are SGHAT and FQNNGV. The CDR3 is made up of 15 amino acids. Trimming stripped 1 base from V and 3 bases from J, with 9 bases between.

To note about this clone: At one boundary the junction diverges from the germline segment, which might be a read error. V usage is TRBV6-5 and J usage is TRBJ2-1, with 10 positions matching TRBD1. The length of the CDR3 is 12 residues. The germline V gene has CDR1 MNHEY and CDR2 SVGAGI. CDR3 region: CVAGQGDNEQFF. The CDR3 DNA reads as TGCGTCGCAGGACAGGGGGACAATGAGCAGTTCTTC.

The gene calls are TRBV19 and TRBJ2-4; possible D gene TRBD1, 7 bases. Trimming left V 8 bases short and J 7 bases short, with 12 bases between. The CDR3 length is 12 residues. CDR1 is LNHDA and CDR2 is SQIVND in the germline V gene (reference sequence). The CDR3, as DNA: TGTGCCAGTGGAGGGGGCCTCAACATTCAGTACTTC. Its protein product is CASGGGLNIQYF.

This clone has a single count. V usage is TRBV9 and J usage is TRBJ2-7; 10 bases map to TRBD2. This CDR3 contains 15 residues. The V and J ends lost 4 bases and 0 bases, in that order; junction bases with no gene match: 4. CDR1 and CDR2 from the germline V gene are SGDLS and YYNGEE. This CDR3 is CASSPRTSGSYEQYF. The CDR3, as DNA: TGTGCCAGCAGCCCCCGGACTAGCGGCTCCTACGAGCAGTACTTC.

The chain combines TRBV28 with TRBJ2-3, with 8 bases matching TRBD2. Germline CDR1 is MDHEN and CDR2 is SYDVKM. J was trimmed by 4 bases and V by 4 bases; bases with no gene match: 7. The CDR3 covers 15 residues. CDR3 sequence reads: CASSYSGSGPDTQYF. DNA for the CDR3: TGTGCCAGCAGTTACAGCGGGAGCGGCCCAGATACGCAGTATTTT.

The genes are TRBV28 and TRBJ1-1; D remains unclear. The CDR3 runs 11 residues. The V gene lost 6 bases and the J gene lost 3 bases, with 5 bases spanning the gap. Germline-derived CDR1 and CDR2 are MDHEN and SYDVKM. The CDR3 loop reads CASRTDTEAFF. CDR3 nucleotides: TGTGCCAGCAGAACGGACACTGAAGCTTTCTTT.

The V and J genes are TRBV20-1 and TRBJ1-2; perhaps TRBD1 as D (5 bases). V was pared by 6 bases and J by 5 bases, with 10 bases between. The CDR3 is 11 residues long. The germline CDR1 and CDR2 sequences are DFQATT and SNEGSKA (reference sequence). CDR3 sequence: CSASQGYGYTF. The CDR3 DNA reads TGCAGTGCATCGCAGGGATATGGCTACACCTTC.

The chain links TRBV5-1 to TRBJ2-3; TRBD2 matches 10 bases. V lost 0 bases, J lost 6 bases, and 4 bases stayed unmatched. Germline values: CDR1 SGHRS, CDR2 YFSETQ. The CDR3 spans 15 residues. The CDR3 DNA follows: TGCGCCAGCAGCTTGGCCGTGGGACTAGCGGATACGCAGTATTTT. As protein: CASSLAVGLADTQYF. The whole variable domain, remainder taken from reference TRBV5-1 and TRBJ2-3, is KAGVTQTPRYLIKTRGQQVTLSCSPISGHRSVSWYQQTPGQGLQFLFEYFSETQRNKGNFPGRFSGRQFSNSRSEMNVSTLELGDSALYLCASSLAVGLADTQYFGPGTRLTVL.

V and J are TRBV6-2 or TRBV6-3 and TRBJ2-1, with a possible D match to TRBD2 (6 bases). The length of the CDR3 is 16 residues. In germline, CDR1 is MNHEY, CDR2 SVGEGT. V lost 4 bases to trimming and J lost 3 bases, with 16 bases between them. CDR3 residues: CASSFLWAGLYNEQFF. The CDR3 coding sequence is TGTGCCAGCAGTTTCCTTTGGGCGGGACTCTACAATGAGCAGTTCTTC.

Notes on this clone: This specimen includes other DNA sequences encoding the same CDR3. V and J are TRBV7-3 and TRBJ2-1, with 12 nucleotides matching TRBD2. Germline CDR1 reads SGHTA; CDR2 reads FQGTGA. The CDR3 covers 15 residues. V gave up 5 bases and J gave up 4 bases; unmatched junction bases: 3. This chain's CDR3 is CASSPGTSGYNEQFF. CDR3 DNA: TGTGCCAGCAGCCCAGGGACTAGCGGGTACAATGAGCAGTTCTTC.

J is TRBJ2-7 and V is TRBV3-1 (or the pseudogene TRBV3-2); TRBD2 agrees at 16 bases. Losses at the gene ends were 6 bases for V and 6 bases for J; bases not matched to a gene: 20. CDR1 and CDR2 (germline): LGHDT, YNNKEL (reference sequence). The CDR3 is 20 residues long. CDR3 region: CASSLWPGTSGRAIVSEQYF. The CDR3 DNA sequence: TGTGCCAGCAGTCTATGGCCCGGGACTAGCGGGAGGGCCATAGTTAGCGAGCAGTACTTC.

This clone came up once. This chain joins TRBV5-1 and TRBJ2-3; 9 bases map to TRBD1. Germline V gene sequence: CDR1 SGHRS, CDR2 YFSETQ. The CDR3 has 15 amino acids. The V gene end was trimmed by 0 bases and the J gene end by 4 bases; junction bases not matched to a gene: 3. This CDR3 is CASSLGGQGADTQYF. The CDR3 coding sequence is TGCGCCAGCAGCTTGGGGGGACAGGGAGCAGATACGCAGTATTTT.